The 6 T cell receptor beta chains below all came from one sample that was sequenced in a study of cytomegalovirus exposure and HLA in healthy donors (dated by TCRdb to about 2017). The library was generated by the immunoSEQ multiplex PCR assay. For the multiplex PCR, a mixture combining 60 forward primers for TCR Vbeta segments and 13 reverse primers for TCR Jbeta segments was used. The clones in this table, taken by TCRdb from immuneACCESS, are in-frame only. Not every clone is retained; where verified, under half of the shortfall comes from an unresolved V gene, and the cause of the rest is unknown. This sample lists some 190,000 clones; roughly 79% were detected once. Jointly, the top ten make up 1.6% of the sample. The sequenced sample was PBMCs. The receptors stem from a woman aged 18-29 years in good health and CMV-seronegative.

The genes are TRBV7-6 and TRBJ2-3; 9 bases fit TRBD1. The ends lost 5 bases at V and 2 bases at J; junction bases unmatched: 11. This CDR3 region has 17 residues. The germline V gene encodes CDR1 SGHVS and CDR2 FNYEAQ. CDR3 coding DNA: TGTGCCAGCAGCCGGACAGACAGGGGGGGGGACACAGATACGCAGTATTTT. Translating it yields CASSRTDRGGDTDTQYF. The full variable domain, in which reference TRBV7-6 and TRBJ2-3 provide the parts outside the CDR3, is GAGVSQSPRYKVTKRGQDVALRCDPISGHVSLYWYRQALGQGPEFLTYFNYEAQQDKSGLPNDRFSAERPEGSISTLTIQRTEQRDSAMYRCASSRTDRGGDTDTQYFGPGTRLTVL.

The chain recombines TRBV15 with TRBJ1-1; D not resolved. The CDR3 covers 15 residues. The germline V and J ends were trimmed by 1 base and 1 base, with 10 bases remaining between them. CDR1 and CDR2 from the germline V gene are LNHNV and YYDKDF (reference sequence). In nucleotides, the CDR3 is TGTGCCACCAGCAGAGTTGATGCCGGGAACACTGAAGCTTTCTTT. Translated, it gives CATSRVDAGNTEAFF.

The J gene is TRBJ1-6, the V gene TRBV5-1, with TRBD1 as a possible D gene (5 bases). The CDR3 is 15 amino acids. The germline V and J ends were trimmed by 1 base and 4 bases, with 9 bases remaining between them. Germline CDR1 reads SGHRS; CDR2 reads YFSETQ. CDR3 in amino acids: CASSLSGSYNSPLHF. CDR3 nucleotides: TGCGCCAGCAGCTTGTCAGGGTCGTATAATTCACCCCTCCACTTT.

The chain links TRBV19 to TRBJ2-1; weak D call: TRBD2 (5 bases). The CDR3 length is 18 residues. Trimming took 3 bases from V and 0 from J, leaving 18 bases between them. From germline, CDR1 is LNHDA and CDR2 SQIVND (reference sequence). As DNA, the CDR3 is TGTGCCAGTAGTATTCCCACCCTCGGACTTAGCTCCTACAATGAGCAGTTCTTC. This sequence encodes CASSIPTLGLSSYNEQFF. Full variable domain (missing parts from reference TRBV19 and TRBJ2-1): DGGITQSPKYLFRKEGQNVTLSCEQNLNHDAMYWYRQDPGQGLRLIYYSQIVNDFQKGDIAEGYSVSREKKESFPLTVTSAQKNPTAFYLCASSIPTLGLSSYNEQFFGPGTRLTVL.

CDR3 nucleotide sequence: TGTGCCAGCAGCTTTTCCGGGACACGATACGAGCAGTACTTC. It codes for CASSFSGTRYEQYF. The J gene is TRBJ2-7, the V gene TRBV7-8, with D perhaps TRBD1 (6 bases). The CDR3 is made up of 14 amino acids. CDR1 and CDR2 from the germline V gene are SGHVS and FQNEAQ. V was shortened by 3 bases and J by 4 bases, with 13 bases between the two germline ends. The full variable domain, in which reference TRBV7-8 and TRBJ2-7 provide the parts outside the CDR3, is GAGVSQSPRYKVAKRGQDVALRCDPISGHVSLFWYQQALGQGPEFLTYFQNEAQLDKSGLPSDRFFAERPEGSVSTLKIQRTQQEDSAVYLCASSFSGTRYEQYFGPGTRLTVT.

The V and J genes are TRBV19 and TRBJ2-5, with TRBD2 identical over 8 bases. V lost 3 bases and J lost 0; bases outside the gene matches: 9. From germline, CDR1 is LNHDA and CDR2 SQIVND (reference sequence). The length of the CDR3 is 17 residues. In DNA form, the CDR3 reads TGTGCCAGTAGTATCTTCGGCGGGGGGAAGTACCAAGAGACCCAGTACTTC. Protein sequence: CASSIFGGGKYQETQYF. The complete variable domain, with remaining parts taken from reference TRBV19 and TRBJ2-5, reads DGGITQSPKYLFRKEGQNVTLSCEQNLNHDAMYWYRQDPGQGLRLIYYSQIVNDFQKGDIAEGYSVSREKKESFPLTVTSAQKNPTAFYLCASSIFGGGKYQETQYFGPGTRLLVL.